The 10 T cell receptor beta chains presented below share a single source sample, sequenced in a study of control samples from healthy donors and cancer patients. Assay used: immunoSEQ multiplex PCR; TCRdb lists only in-frame clones, some missing. The data show 90,000 to 100,000 clones, over 60% seen once. The sample taken for sequencing was blood. These receptors came from a woman aged 30 to 39 in good health.

The J gene is TRBJ2-1, the V gene TRBV9, with D perhaps matching TRBD1 (5 bases). The germline V gene encodes CDR1 SGDLS and CDR2 YYNGEE. With 4 bases removed from V and 9 bases from J, the gap between germline ends came to 14 bases. This CDR3 comprises 13 residues. CDR3 DNA: TGTGCCAGCAGCCCTGACGGGCAGGGTGAGCAGTTCTTC. It encodes CASSPDGQGEQFF. Full variable domain (missing parts from reference TRBV9 and TRBJ2-1): DSGVTQTPKHLITATGQRVTLRCSPRSGDLSVYWYQQSLDQGLQFLIQYYNGEERAKGNILERFSAQQFPDLHSELNLSSLELGDSALYFCASSPDGQGEQFFGPGTRLTVL.

The chain is built from TRBV10-3 and TRBJ1-1; possibly TRBD1 for D (5 bases). CDR3 length: 12 residues. Germline CDR1 is ENHRY and CDR2 is SYGVKD. Trimming took 8 bases from V and 6 from J, leaving 13 bases between them. The CDR3 DNA follows: TGTGCCATCCAGGGCTTACGCTCTGAAGCTTTCTTT. Protein product: CAIQGLRSEAFF.

V is TRBV4-2 and J is TRBJ1-3, with D uncertain. V lost 3 bases and J lost 0, with 6 bases in between. Looked up from germline, CDR1 is LGHNA and CDR2 is YNFKEQ. The CDR3 is 14 residues long. CDR3 residues: CASSQSGSGNTIYF. The DNA for the CDR3 is TGTGCCAGCAGCCAGTCCGGCTCTGGAAACACCATATATTTT.

The V and J genes are TRBV4-3 and TRBJ1-2, with a tentative D call TRBD1 (6 bases). The CDR3 is made up of 16 amino acids. Germline CDR1 LGHNA, CDR2 YSLEER. V was clipped by 0 bases and J by 1 base, with 12 bases between them. The CDR3 DNA reads as TGCGCCAGCAGCCAAGATGGGGGGGCGAGTAACTATGGCTACACCTTC. This codes for CASSQDGGASNYGYTF.

The chain couples TRBV6-4 to TRBJ2-3, with 10 positions matching TRBD2. J was trimmed by 1 base and V by 4 bases; bases with no gene match: 2. The CDR3 extends over 15 amino acids. From germline, CDR1 is MRHNA and CDR2 SNTAGT. CDR3: CASSVLAGGTDTQYF. The CDR3 region has the DNA TGTGCCAGCAGTGTTCTAGCGGGGGGCACAGATACGCAGTATTTT.

The chain has TRBV5-1 and TRBJ2-1; the match to TRBD2 covers 8 bases. Trimming at V came to 4 bases and at J to 9 bases, leaving 9 bases not matched to a gene. The CDR3 covers 14 residues. The germline gives CDR1 SGHRS, CDR2 YFSETQ. The CDR3 loop reads CASSPLAGGSEQFF. The CDR3 bases are TGCGCCAGCAGCCCCCTGGCGGGGGGTAGTGAGCAGTTCTTC.

This clone appeared a few times. This rearrangement joins TRBV7-2 to TRBJ2-1, with a tentative D call TRBD1 (6 bases). The germline gives CDR1 SGHTA, CDR2 FQGNSA. Trimming removed 7 bases at V and 1 base at J, with 17 bases between. This CDR3 is built from 16 residues. CDR3 in DNA: TGTGCCAGCACCCCAACAGGGCGCCGGTCCTACAATGAGCAGTTCTTC. Translating gives CASTPTGRRSYNEQFF.

The V gene is TRBV7-6, the J gene TRBJ1-1; D perhaps matches TRBD1 (5 bases). The germline gives CDR1 SGHVS, CDR2 FNYEAQ. Trimming left V 6 bases short and J 6 bases short, with 20 bases between. The CDR3 runs to 15 residues. CDR3 loop: CASSSSGRGLSEAFF. CDR3 nucleotides: TGTGCCAGCAGTTCATCGGGGCGGGGATTATCTGAAGCTTTCTTT.

The chain couples TRBV11-2 to TRBJ1-5, with 8 bases aligning to TRBD1. The V gene's germline CDR1 is SGHAT and CDR2 FQNNGV. The CDR3 runs to 13 residues. The trim removed 5 bases at V and 6 bases at J, leaving 3 bases unmatched. DNA of the CDR3: TGTGCCAGCAGCCAGGACAGGGTTCAGCCCCAGCATTTT. This codes for CASSQDRVQPQHF.

This chain connects TRBV4-3 to TRBJ1-2; D gene ambiguous. The CDR3 covers 12 residues. Trimming pared 3 bases from V and 6 bases from J, leaving 8 bases between. Germline CDR1 reads LGHNA; CDR2 reads YSLEER. CDR3 sequence reads: CASSQTDHGYTF. The CDR3 DNA reads as TGCGCCAGCAGCCAGACGGACCATGGCTACACCTTC.